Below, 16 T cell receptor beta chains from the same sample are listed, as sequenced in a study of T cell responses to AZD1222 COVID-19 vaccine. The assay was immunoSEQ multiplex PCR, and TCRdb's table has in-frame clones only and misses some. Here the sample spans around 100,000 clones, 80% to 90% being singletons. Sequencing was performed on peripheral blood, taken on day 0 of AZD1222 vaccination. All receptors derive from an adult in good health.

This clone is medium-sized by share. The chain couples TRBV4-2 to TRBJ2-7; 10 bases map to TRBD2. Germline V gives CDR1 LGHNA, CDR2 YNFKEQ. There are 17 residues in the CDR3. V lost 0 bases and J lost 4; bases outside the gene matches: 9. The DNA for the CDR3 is TGTGCCAGCAGCCAAGACGGGGCGAGTAGCGGGGGGTACGAGCAGTACTTC. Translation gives CASSQDGASSGGYEQYF.

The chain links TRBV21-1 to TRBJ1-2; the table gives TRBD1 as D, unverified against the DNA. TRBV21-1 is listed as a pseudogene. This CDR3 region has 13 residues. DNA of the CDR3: TGTGCCAGCAGGGTGGACAGGGGTAGTGGCTACACCTTC. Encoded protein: CASRVDRGSGYTF.

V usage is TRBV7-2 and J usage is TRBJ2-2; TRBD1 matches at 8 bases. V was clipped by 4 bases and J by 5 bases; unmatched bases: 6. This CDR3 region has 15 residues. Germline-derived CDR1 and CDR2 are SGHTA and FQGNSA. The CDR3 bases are TGTGCCAGCAGCTCCAAAACAGGGGGAACCGGGGAGCTGTTTTTT. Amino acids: CASSSKTGGTGELFF.

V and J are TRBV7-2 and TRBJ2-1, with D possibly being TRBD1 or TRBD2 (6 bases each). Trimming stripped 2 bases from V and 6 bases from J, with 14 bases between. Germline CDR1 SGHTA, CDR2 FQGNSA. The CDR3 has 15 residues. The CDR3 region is CASSLRGGTGNEQFF. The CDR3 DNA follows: TGTGCCAGCAGCTTAAGAGGGGGGACTGGCAATGAGCAGTTCTTC.

In DNA form, the CDR3 reads TGCGCCAGCAGCCCGGGGGAACGGGGCGGGGAGCTGTTTTTT. Translated: CASSPGERGGELFF. The genes are TRBV4-3 and TRBJ2-2; tentatively, D is TRBD2 (6 bases). Germline V lookup: CDR1 LGHNA, CDR2 YSLEER. V was clipped by 4 bases and J by 7 bases, with 13 bases between them. The CDR3 runs 14 residues.

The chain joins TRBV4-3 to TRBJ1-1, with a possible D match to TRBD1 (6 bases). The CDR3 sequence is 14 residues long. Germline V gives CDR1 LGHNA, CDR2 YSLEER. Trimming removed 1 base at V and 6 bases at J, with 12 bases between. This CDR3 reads CASSQVTGIPEAFF. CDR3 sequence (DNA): TGCGCCAGCAGCCAAGTTACAGGGATACCTGAAGCTTTCTTT.

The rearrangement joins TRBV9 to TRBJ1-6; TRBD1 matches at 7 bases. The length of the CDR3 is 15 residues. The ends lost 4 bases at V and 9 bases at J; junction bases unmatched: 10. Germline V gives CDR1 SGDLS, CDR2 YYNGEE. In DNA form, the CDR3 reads TGTGCCAGCAGCCCGGGTGACAGGGTTCGTTCACCCCTCCACTTT. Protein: CASSPGDRVRSPLHF.

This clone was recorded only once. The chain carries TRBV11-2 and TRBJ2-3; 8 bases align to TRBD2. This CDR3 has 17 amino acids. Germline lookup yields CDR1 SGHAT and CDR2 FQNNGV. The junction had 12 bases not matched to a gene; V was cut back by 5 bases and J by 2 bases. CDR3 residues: CASSISALAGATDTQYF. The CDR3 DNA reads TGTGCCAGCAGCATTAGTGCGCTAGCGGGTGCCACAGATACGCAGTATTTT.

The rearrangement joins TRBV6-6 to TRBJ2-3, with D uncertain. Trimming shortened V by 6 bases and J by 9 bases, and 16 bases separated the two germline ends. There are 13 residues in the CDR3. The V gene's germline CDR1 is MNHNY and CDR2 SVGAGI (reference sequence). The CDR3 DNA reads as TGTGCCAGCAGACCCCTCGTGGAGCGAACGCAGTATTTT. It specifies CASRPLVERTQYF.

This chain's CDR3 is CASSGRAYTF. The CDR3 nucleotides are TGTGCCAGCAGCGGACGGGCCTACACCTTC. The chain recombines TRBV9 with TRBJ1-2; D gene ambiguous. The CDR3 is 10 amino acids. The V end was cut by 3 bases, the J end by 10 bases, with 7 bases between. Looked up from germline, CDR1 is SGDLS and CDR2 is YYNGEE.

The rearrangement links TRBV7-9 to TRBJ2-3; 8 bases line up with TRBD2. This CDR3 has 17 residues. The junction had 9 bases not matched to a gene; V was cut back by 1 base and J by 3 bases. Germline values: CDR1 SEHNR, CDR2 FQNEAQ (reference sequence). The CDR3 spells CASSLGAAGGSTDTQYF. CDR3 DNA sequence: TGTGCCAGCAGCTTAGGGGCCGCGGGAGGATCTACAGATACGCAGTATTTT.

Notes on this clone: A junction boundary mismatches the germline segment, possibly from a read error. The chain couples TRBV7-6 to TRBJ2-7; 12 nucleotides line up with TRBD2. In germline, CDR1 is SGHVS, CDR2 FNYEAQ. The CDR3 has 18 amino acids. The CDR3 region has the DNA TGTGCCAGCAGCCTAGCGTCTGACCGGACTAGCGGGATCCCCGAGCAGTACTTC. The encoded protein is CASSLASDRTSGIPEQYF.

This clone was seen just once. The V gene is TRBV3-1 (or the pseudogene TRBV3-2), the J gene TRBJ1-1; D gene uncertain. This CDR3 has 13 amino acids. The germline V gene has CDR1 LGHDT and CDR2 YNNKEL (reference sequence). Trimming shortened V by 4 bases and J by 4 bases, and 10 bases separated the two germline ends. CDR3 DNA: TGTGCCAGCAGCCCCCGTGGGATCACTGAAGCTTTCTTT. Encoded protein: CASSPRGITEAFF.

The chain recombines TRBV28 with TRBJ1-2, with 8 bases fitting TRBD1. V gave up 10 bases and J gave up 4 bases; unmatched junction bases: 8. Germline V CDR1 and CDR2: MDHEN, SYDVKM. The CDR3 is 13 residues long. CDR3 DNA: TGTGCCATCCGACAGGGGCGAACCTATGGCTACACCTTC. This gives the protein CAIRQGRTYGYTF.

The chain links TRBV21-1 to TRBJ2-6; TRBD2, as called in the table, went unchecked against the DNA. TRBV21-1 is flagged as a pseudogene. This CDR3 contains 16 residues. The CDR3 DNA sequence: TGTGCCAGCAGCAAAGGAAACGGCTCTGGGGCCAACGTCCTGACTTTC. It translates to CASSKGNGSGANVLTF.

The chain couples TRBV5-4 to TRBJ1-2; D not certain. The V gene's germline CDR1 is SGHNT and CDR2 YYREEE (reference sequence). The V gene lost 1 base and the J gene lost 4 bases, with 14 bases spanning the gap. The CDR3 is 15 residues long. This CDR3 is CASSLRVGGPYGYTF. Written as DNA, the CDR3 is TGTGCCAGCAGCTTGAGGGTGGGAGGGCCCTATGGCTACACCTTC. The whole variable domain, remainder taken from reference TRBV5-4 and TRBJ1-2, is ETGVTQSPTHLIKTRGQQVTLRCSSQSGHNTVSWYQQALGQGPQFIFQYYREEENGRGNFPPRFSGLQFPNYSSELNVNALELDDSALYLCASSLRVGGPYGYTFGSGTRLTVV.